The entry that follows covers one TCR beta chain sequence. The record originates from a study of blood T cell repertoires in COVID-19. Sequencing used immunoSEQ multiplex PCR; TCRdb keeps in-frame clones, though not all of them. The sample holds a few hundred thousand clones, around 91% seen once. Specimen: peripheral blood. This sequence was found in a woman aged 60-75 years with COVID-19, enrolled during active disease.

The CDR3 reads CASSFIPGQGGSPLHF. DNA for the CDR3: TGTGCCAGCAGTTTCATTCCGGGACAGGGAGGTTCACCCCTCCACTTT. The rearrangement joins TRBV27 to TRBJ1-6, with 9 nucleotides matching TRBD1. The CDR3 runs to 16 residues. V was clipped by 3 bases and J by 9 bases; unmatched bases: 9. Per the germline V gene, CDR1 is MNHEY and CDR2 is SMNVEV (reference sequence).